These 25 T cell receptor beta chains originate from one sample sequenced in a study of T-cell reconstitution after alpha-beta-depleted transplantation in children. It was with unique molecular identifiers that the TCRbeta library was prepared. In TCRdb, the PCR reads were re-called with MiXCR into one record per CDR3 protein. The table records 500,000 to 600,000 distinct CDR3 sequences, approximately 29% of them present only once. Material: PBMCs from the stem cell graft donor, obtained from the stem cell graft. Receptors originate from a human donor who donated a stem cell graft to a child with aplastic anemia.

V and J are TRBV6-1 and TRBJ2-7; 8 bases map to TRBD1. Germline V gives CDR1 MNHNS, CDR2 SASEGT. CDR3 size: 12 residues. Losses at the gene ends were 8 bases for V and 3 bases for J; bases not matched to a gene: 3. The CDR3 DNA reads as TGTGCCAGCGAAACAGGGGGCTACGAGCAGTACGTC. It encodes CASETGGYEQYV.

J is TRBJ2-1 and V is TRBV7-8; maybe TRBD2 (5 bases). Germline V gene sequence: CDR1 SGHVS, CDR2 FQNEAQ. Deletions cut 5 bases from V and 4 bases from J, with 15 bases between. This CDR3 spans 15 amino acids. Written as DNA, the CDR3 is TGTGCCAGCAGCGAAGCTAGCAGTACTTACAATGAGCAGTTCTTC. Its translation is CASSEASSTYNEQFF.

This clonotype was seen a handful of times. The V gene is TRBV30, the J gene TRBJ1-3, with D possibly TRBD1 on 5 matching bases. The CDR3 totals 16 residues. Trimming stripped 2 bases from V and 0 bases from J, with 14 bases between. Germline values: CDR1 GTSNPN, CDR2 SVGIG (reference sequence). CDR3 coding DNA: TGTGCCTGGAGTATATCGACAGCCTTCTCTGGAAACACCATATATTTT. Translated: CAWSISTAFSGNTIYF.

The CDR3: CSAIQGLLGYTF. In nucleotides, the CDR3 is TGCAGTGCTATACAGGGGCTCTTGGGCTACACCTTC. The chain links TRBV20-1 to TRBJ1-2, with TRBD1 identical over 7 bases. V lost 4 bases to trimming and J lost 8 bases; unmatched junction nucleotides: 7. From germline, CDR1 is DFQATT and CDR2 SNEGSKA (reference sequence). The CDR3 is 12 amino acids.

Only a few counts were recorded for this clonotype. CDR3 loop: CASSPLAEPGYNEQFF. The CDR3 DNA is TGTGCCAGCAGTCCCCTGGCGGAACCGGGGTACAATGAGCAGTTCTTC. The rearrangement links TRBV27 to TRBJ2-1; possible D gene TRBD2, 5 bases. V was clipped by 5 bases and J by 4 bases, with 18 bases between them. Germline CDR1 reads MNHEY; CDR2 reads SMNVEV (reference sequence). The CDR3 covers 16 residues.

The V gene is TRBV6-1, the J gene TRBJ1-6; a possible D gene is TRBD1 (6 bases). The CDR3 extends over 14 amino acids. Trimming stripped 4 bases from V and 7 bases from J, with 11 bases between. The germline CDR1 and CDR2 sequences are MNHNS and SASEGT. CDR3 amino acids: CASSAGRGNSPLHF. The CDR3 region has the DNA TGTGCCAGCAGTGCCGGGAGGGGGAATTCACCCCTCCACTTT.

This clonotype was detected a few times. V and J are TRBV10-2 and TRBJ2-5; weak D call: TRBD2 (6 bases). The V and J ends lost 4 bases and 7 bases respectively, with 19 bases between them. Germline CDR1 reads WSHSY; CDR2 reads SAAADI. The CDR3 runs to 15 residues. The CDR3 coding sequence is TGCGCCAGCAGTGTGGTTGGGGGGAAAGCTGGGACCCAGTACTTC. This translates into CASSVVGGKAGTQYF.

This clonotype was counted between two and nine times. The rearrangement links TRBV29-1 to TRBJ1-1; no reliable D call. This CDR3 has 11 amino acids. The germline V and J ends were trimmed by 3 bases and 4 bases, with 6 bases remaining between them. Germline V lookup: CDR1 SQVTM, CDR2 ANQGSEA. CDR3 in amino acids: CSVEKSTEAFF. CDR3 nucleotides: TGCAGCGTTGAGAAGAGCACTGAAGCTTTCTTT.

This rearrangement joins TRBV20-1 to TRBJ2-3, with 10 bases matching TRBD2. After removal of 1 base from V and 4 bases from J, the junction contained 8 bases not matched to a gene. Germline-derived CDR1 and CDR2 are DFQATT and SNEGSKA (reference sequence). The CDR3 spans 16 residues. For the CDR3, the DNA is TGCAGTGCTAGAGTCAGCACTAGCGGGGTGCCAGATACGCAGTATTTT. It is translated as CSARVSTSGVPDTQYF.

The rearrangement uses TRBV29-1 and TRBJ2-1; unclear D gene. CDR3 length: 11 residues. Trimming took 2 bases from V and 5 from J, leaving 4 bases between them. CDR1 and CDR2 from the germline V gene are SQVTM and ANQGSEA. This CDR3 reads CSVEPNNEQFF. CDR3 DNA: TGCAGCGTTGAACCGAACAATGAGCAGTTCTTC.

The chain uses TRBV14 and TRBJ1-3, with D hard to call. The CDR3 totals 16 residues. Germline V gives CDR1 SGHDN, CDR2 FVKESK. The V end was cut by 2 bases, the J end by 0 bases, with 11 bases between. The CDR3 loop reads CASSQIEGLSGNTIYF. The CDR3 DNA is TGTGCCAGCAGCCAAATCGAGGGCCTCTCTGGAAACACCATATATTTT.

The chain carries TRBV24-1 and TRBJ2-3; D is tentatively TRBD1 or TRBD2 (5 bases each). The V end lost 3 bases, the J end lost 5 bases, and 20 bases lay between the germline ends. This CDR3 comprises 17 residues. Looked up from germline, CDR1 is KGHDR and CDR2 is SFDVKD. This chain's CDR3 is CATSDNRDPPGRDTQYF. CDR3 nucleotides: TGTGCCACCAGTGATAACCGGGACCCACCGGGAAGAGATACGCAGTATTTT.

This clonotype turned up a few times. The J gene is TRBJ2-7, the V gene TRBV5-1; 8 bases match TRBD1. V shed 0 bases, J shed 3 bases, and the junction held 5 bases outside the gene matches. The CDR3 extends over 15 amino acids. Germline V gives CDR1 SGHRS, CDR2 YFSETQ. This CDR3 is CASSLVPGQGYEQYF. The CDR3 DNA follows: TGCGCCAGCAGCTTGGTACCAGGACAGGGCTACGAGCAGTACTTC.

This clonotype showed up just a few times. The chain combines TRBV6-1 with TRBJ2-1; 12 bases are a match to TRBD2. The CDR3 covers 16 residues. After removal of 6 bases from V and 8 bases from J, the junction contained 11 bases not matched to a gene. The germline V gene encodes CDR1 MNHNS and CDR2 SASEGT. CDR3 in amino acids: CASSAGTSGRRDEQFF. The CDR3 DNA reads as TGTGCCAGCAGCGCCGGGACTAGCGGGCGTCGGGATGAGCAGTTCTTC.

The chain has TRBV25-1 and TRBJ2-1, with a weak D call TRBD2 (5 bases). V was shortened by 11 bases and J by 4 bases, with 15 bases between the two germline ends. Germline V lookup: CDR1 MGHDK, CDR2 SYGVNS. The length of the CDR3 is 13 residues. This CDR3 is CAATAGPYNEQFF. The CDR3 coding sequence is TGTGCCGCCACGGCGGGCCCTTACAATGAGCAGTTCTTC. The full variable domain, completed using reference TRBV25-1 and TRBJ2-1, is EADIYQTPRYLVIGTGKKITLECSQTMGHDKMYWYQQDPGMELHLIHYSYGVNSTEKGDLSSESTVSRIRTEHFPLTLESARPSHTSQYLCAATAGPYNEQFFGPGTRLTVL.

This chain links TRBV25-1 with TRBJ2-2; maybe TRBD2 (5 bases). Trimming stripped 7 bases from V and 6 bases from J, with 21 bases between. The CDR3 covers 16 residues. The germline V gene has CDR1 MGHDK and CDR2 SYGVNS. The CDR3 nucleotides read TGTGCCAGCACAATAAATCCGGACCCGGAGGCCGGGGAGCTGTTTTTT. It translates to CASTINPDPEAGELFF.

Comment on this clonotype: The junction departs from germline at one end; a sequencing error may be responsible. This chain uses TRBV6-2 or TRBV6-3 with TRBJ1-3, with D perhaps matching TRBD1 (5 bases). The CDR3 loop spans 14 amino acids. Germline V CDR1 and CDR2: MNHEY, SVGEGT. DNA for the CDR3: TGTGCCGGCAGACAGACTTCTTCTGGAAACACCATATATTTT. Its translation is CAGRQTSSGNTIYF.

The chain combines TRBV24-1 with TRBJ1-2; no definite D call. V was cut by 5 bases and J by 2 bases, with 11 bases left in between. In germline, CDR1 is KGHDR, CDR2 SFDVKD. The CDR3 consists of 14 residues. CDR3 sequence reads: CATSGGPENYGYTF. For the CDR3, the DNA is TGTGCCACCAGTGGAGGGCCGGAAAACTATGGCTACACCTTC.

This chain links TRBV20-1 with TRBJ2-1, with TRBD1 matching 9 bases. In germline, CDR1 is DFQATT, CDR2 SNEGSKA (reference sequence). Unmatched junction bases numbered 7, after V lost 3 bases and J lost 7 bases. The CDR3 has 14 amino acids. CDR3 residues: CSAREGQGVNEQFF. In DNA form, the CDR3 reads TGCAGTGCTAGGGAGGGACAGGGAGTGAATGAGCAGTTCTTC.

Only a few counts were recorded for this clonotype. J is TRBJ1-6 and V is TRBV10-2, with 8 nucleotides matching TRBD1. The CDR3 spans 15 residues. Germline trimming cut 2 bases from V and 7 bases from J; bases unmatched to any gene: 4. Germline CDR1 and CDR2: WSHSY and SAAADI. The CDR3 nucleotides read TGCGCCAGCAGTGAGCTAAGGACAGGGAATTCACCCCTCCACTTT. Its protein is CASSELRTGNSPLHF.

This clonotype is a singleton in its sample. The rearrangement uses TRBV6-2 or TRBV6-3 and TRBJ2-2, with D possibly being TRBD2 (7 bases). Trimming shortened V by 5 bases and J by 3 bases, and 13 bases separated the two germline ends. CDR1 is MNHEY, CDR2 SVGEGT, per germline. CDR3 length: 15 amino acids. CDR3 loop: CASSTGAGDTGELFF. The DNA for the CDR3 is TGTGCCAGCAGTACGGGGGCGGGGGACACCGGGGAGCTGTTTTTT.

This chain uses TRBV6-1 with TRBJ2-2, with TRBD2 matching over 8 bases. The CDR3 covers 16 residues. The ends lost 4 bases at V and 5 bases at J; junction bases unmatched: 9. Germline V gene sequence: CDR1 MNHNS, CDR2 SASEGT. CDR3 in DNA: TGTGCCAGCAGTGTGACTAGCGATTTACGAACCGGGGAGCTGTTTTTT. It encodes CASSVTSDLRTGELFF.

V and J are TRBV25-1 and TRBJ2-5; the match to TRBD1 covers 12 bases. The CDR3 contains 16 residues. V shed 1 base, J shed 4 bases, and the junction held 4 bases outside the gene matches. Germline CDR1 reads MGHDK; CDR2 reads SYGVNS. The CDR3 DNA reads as TGTGCCAGCAGTGAATGGGGGACAGGGGGCTCAGAGACCCAGTACTTC. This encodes CASSEWGTGGSETQYF.

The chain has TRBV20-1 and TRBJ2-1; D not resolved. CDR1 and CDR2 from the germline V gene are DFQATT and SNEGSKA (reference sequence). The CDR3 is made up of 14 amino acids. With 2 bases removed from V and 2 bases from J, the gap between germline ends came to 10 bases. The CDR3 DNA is TGCAGTGCTAGAAAATCCGGGCCCTACAATGAGCAGTTCTTC. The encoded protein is CSARKSGPYNEQFF.

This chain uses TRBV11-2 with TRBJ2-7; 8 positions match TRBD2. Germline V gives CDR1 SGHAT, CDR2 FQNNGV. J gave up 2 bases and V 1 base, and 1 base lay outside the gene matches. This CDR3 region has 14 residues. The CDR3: CASSLGGRPYEQYF. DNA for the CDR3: TGTGCCAGCAGCTTAGGCGGGAGGCCCTACGAGCAGTACTTC.